The entry below describes one TCR beta chain. Germline-derived CDR1 and CDR2 are SGHNT and YENEEA. The V end lost 5 bases, the J end lost 5 bases, and 6 bases lay between the germline ends. The CDR3 contains 11 residues. The data are from a study of shared T cell receptors in the human thymus. TCRdb keeps only in-frame clones here, not all; method: immunoSEQ multiplex PCR. The sample has hundreds of thousands of clones; more than 75% are singletons. This same sample was also taken into another study, of human thymus T cells. That report notes: Thymic and blood repertoires seemed to favor certain V and J genes.

The TCR originated in a boy under three years old with a congenital heart defect. The genes are TRBV11-3 and TRBJ2-5; perhaps TRBD1 as D (5 bases). Material for sequencing was thymocytes. The CDR3 bases are TGTGCCAGCAGCCCAGGGGAGACCCAGTACTTC. As protein: CASSPGETQYF.